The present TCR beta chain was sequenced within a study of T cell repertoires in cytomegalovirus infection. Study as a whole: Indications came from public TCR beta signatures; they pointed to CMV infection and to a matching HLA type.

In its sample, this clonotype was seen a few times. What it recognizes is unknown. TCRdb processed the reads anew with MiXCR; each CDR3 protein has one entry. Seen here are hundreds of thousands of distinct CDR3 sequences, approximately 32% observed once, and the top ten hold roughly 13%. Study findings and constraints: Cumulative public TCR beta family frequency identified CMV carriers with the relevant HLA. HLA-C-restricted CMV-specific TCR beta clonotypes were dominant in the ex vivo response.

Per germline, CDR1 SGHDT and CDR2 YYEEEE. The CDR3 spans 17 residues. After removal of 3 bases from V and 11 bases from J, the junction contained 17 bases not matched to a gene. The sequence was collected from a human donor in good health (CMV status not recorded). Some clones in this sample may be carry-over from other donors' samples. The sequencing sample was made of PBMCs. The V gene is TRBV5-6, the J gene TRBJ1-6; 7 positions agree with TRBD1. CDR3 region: CASSSTLTGTQSPPLHF. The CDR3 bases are TGTGCCAGCAGCTCCACCTTGACAGGGACCCAGAGTCCACCCCTCCACTTT.